This is a list of T cell receptor beta chains from one sample in a study of blood T cells in healthy people across ages. Each CDR3 protein is one row after TCRdb ran MiXCR on the 5' RACE reads. The sample records about 1.8 million distinct CDR3 sequences, about 49% being singletons. Material for sequencing was blood. These receptors were collected from a woman aged 35 to 49 in good health. CDR3s include the opening cysteine and the closing phenylalanine or tryptophan. A D gene is named only where the DNA matches it firmly. Rows give clone size only sometimes, using once, few, many, or a class for an expanded clone.

TRBJ2-2	NA	TRBV4-3	TRBD2	TGCGCCAGCAGCCCCCTCGGGACTAGCGGGGGGGCATACACCGGGGAGCTGTTTTTT	CASSPLGTSGGAYTGELFF
TRBJ2-7	NA	TRBV5-1	NA	TGCGCCAGCAGCTCGGAGTCTGGTGTCCCCTACGAGCAGTACTTC	CASSSESGVPYEQYF
TRBJ1-2	few	TRBV7-2	NA	TGTGCCAGCACCCCTCCTCGCAGGGATCATGGCTACACCTTC	CASTPPRRDHGYTF
TRBJ2-3	few	TRBV3-1	NA	TGTGCCAGCAGCCAAGATATGGTAGGGTCCGATACGCAGTATTTT	CASSQDMVGSDTQYF
TRBJ2-1	few	TRBV7-2	TRBD1	TGTGCCAGCAGCTTATTCTTCAGACAGGGCAATGAGCAGTTCTTC	CASSLFFRQGNEQFF
TRBJ2-1	NA	TRBV5-8	TRBD1	TGTGCCAGCAGCAAGGGACAGGCCTCCTACAATGAGCAGTTCTTC	CASSKGQASYNEQFF
TRBJ2-1	few	TRBV20-1	TRBD2	TGCAGTGCTAGTTGGGGGGGCTACAATGAGCAGTTCTTC	CSASWGGYNEQFF
TRBJ1-1	once	TRBV7-9	NA	TGTGCCAGCAGCTCGGACTCCGGGACGGAGAACACTGAAGCTTTCTTT	CASSSDSGTENTEAFF
TRBJ1-2	NA	TRBV10-3	NA	TGTGCCATCAGTGGCGAGTGGGTAGGGGCTGGCTACACCTTC	CAISGEWVGAGYTF
TRBJ2-7	NA	TRBV6-1	NA	TGTGCCAGCAGTGTCAACATCGCCTACGAGCAGTACTTC	CASSVNIAYEQYF
TRBJ2-4	NA	TRBV3-1	NA	TGTGCCAGCAGCCAAAGGGTCAGGAAAAACATTCAGTACTTC	CASSQRVRKNIQYF
TRBJ1-1	NA	TRBV5-5	NA	TGTGCCAGCTCGGACAGTTCGAACACTGAAGCTTTCTTT	CASSDSSNTEAFF
TRBJ2-7	few	TRBV15	NA	TGTGCCACCAGCACTCCCGGCAGAGGCTACGAGCAGTACTTC	CATSTPGRGYEQYF
TRBJ1-2	few	TRBV6-6	NA	TGTGCCAGCAGTTTTTCTTATGGGGGGCAAGAGTATGGCTACACCTTC	CASSFSYGGQEYGYTF
TRBJ2-1	NA	TRBV5-1	NA	TGCGCCAGCAGCTCGTTTCAGGTCAATGAGCAGTTCTTC	CASSSFQVNEQFF
TRBJ2-3	NA	TRBV12-3/TRBV12-4	NA	TGTGCCAGCAGTTTGGGGTATGGGACGGGAGATACGCAGTATTTT	CASSLGYGTGDTQYF
TRBJ2-6	NA	TRBV6-1	TRBD2	TGTGCCAGCAGTCCCTCAGCGGGAGGTTATGGGGCCAACGTCCTGACTTTC	CASSPSAGGYGANVLTF
TRBJ2-3	NA	TRBV6-5	TRBD2	TGTGCCAGCAGACGTGGCAGCGGGGGGTGGGTAGATACGCAGTATTTT	CASRRGSGGWVDTQYF
TRBJ2-7	NA	TRBV6-1	NA	TGTGCCAGCAGTGAAAATTACAACGAGCAGTACTTC	CASSENYNEQYF
TRBJ1-2	NA	TRBV5-1	TRBD1	TGCGCCAGCAGCATACCTGACAGGGGGCAGATCTATGGCTACACCTTC	CASSIPDRGQIYGYTF
TRBJ1-2	few	TRBV20-1	NA	TGCAGTGTTCATAACACCGGGTATGGCTACACCTTC	CSVHNTGYGYTF
TRBJ2-7	few	TRBV7-9	NA	TGTGCCAGCAGCTTTTACCAGGGGAGCTCCTACGAGCAGTACTTC	CASSFYQGSSYEQYF
TRBJ2-1	NA	TRBV27	NA	TGTGCCAGCAGTTTATTGTCCCCCAGGATGACGGACAGCTTGAGGAATGAGCAGTTCTTC	CASSLLSPRMTDSLRNEQFF
TRBJ2-5	NA	TRBV25-1	NA	TGTGCCAGCAGTGAATGGGGCAACGGGGAGACCCAGTACTTC	CASSEWGNGETQYF
TRBJ1-2	NA	TRBV20-1	NA	TGCAGTGCTTTTTATGCGGGAGGGTCACGGTGGGGCTACACCTTC	CSAFYAGGSRWGYTF
TRBJ2-7	NA	TRBV6-2/TRBV6-3	NA	TGTGCCAGCAGTCACTGTCCAACCTATCTTGATCACGAGCAGTACTTC	CASSHCPTYLDHEQYF
TRBJ1-2	once	TRBV25-1	NA	TGTGCCCTCAAGGCGCCCGCCGGAGGCTACACCTTC	CALKAPAGGYTF
TRBJ2-1	NA	TRBV24-1	TRBD2	TGTGCCACCAGTGATAACCCTAGCGGGAGGAATGAGCAGTTCTTC	CATSDNPSGRNEQFF
TRBJ2-1	few	TRBV5-1	NA	TGCGCCAGCAGCTTGGCCGATGGCAGGGAGCAGTTCTTC	CASSLADGREQFF
TRBJ1-1	NA	TRBV28	NA	TGTGCCAGCAGTGCATCGCCTGGAGAAGCTTTCTTT	CASSASPGEAFF
TRBJ2-5	NA	TRBV4-2	NA	TGTGCCAGCAGCCAAGGCCCGGGCCTTCAAGAGACCCAGTACTTC	CASSQGPGLQETQYF
TRBJ2-3	NA	TRBV4-2	TRBD1	TGTGCCAGCAGCCAACTTTGGGGACAGGGGGGTTTTTTTCCAGATACGCAGTATTTT	CASSQLWGQGGFFPDTQYF
TRBJ1-5	NA	TRBV20-1	NA	TGCAGAGCTAGACCCGGGAGATATCAGCCCCAGCATTTT	CRARPGRYQPQHF
TRBJ2-6	NA	TRBV29-1	TRBD2	TGCAGCGTTGAGGGGCGGGGGGAATCTGGGGCCAACGTCCTGACTTTC	CSVEGRGESGANVLTF
TRBJ2-3	NA	TRBV24-1	NA	TGTGCCACCAGTGATTACAGGGTAAATGGTACGCAGTATTTT	CATSDYRVNGTQYF
TRBJ2-1	NA	TRBV2	NA	TGTGCCACCAGACAGACTTCCTACAATGAGCAGTTCTTC	CATRQTSYNEQFF
TRBJ1-1	NA	TRBV5-1	TRBD1	TGCGCCAGCGGGGACAGGTTTGCTGAAGCTTTCTTT	CASGDRFAEAFF
TRBJ2-1	NA	TRBV12-3/TRBV12-4	NA	TGTGCCAGCAGCCGAGGACTGTTTGAGCAGTTCTTC	CASSRGLFEQFF
TRBJ2-7	NA	TRBV5-1	NA	TGCGCCAGCAGCTTGAGCAGTCGTGGGATGGGCGAGCAGTACTTC	CASSLSSRGMGEQYF
TRBJ2-5	NA	TRBV2	TRBD1	TGTGCCAGCAGCCTACAGGGGGATCGGCAGACCCAGTACTTC	CASSLQGDRQTQYF
TRBJ2-7	NA	TRBV4-3	NA	TGCGCCAGCAGCCGGGGAACAGACGGAGCCTACGAGCAGTACTTC	CASSRGTDGAYEQYF
TRBJ2-1	once	TRBV5-1	NA	TGCGCCAGCAGCTTGGGCAGTTGGGGGCAGTTCTTC	CASSLGSWGQFF
TRBJ2-1	NA	TRBV7-2	TRBD2	TGTGCCAGCAGCCCAGGCTGGGGCGGGGGGGCTGGTAATGAGCAGTTCTTC	CASSPGWGGGAGNEQFF
TRBJ2-7	few	TRBV24-1	NA	TGTGCCACCAGTGATCCCGGATACGAGCAGTACTTC	CATSDPGYEQYF
TRBJ2-1	NA	TRBV28	NA	TGTGCCAGCAGTTTATTACGGGCTGAGCAGTTCTTC	CASSLLRAEQFF
TRBJ2-3	many	TRBV7-3	TRBD2	TGTGCCAGCAGCTTAATTGGGGGGGGCACAGATACGCAGTATTTT	CASSLIGGGTDTQYF
TRBJ1-4	once	TRBV27	NA	TGTGCCAGCAGTAAGGACCCCCGGGATGCAACTAATGAAAAACTGTTTTTT	CASSKDPRDATNEKLFF
TRBJ1-2	NA	TRBV6-5	TRBD1	TGTGCCACCGTGGCAGGAGACAGGGGAAAGAACTATGGCTACACCTTC	CATVAGDRGKNYGYTF
TRBJ1-2	NA	TRBV6-5	TRBD1	TGTGCCAGCAGTAATCGGGGACAGAACTATGGCTACACCTTC	CASSNRGQNYGYTF
TRBJ2-7	NA	TRBV10-3	NA	TGTGCCATCAGTGAGCCGGACAGGGACTACAATGAGCAGTACTTC	CAISEPDRDYNEQYF